Each of the 22 T cell receptor beta chains below was sequenced from the same sample in a study of liver allograft versus peripheral blood T cells. At the level of the study: Recipients' peripheral blood supplied the T cell receptor repertoires against which those in transplanted livers were compared.

TCRdb re-derived calls from the reads in MiXCR, one entry per CDR3 protein. The sample records 9,500 to 12,000 distinct CDR3 sequences, roughly 19% being singletons. The receptors originated from a human patient who had a liver transplant. The graft donor may be the source of some T cells.

This clonotype was detected a few times. The gene calls are TRBV29-1 and TRBJ2-7; no firm D call. Looked up from germline, CDR1 is SQVTM and CDR2 is ANQGSEA. This CDR3 spans 13 amino acids. V gave up 1 base and J gave up 3 bases, with 10 bases separating them. DNA for the CDR3: TGCAGCGTTGAAGGTGGGCGGCACTACGAGCAGTACTTC. It is translated as CSVEGGRHYEQYF.

The chain joins TRBV20-1 to TRBJ2-7; D remains ambiguous. CDR3 length equals 14 residues. Trimming stripped 6 bases from V and 0 bases from J, with 15 bases between. Per the germline V gene, CDR1 is DFQATT and CDR2 is SNEGSKA (reference sequence). The CDR3 bases are TGCAGTGCAGAGAAACTGGATAGCTCCTACGAGCAGTACTTC. Translated: CSAEKLDSSYEQYF.

This clonotype has just a few counts. The chain combines TRBV28 with TRBJ1-3; possibly TRBD1 for D (5 bases). The V end was cut by 6 bases, the J end by 0 bases, with 12 bases between. CDR3 length equals 15 residues. The germline CDR1 and CDR2 sequences are MDHEN and SYDVKM. CDR3 bases: TGTGCCAGCAGCTTCGACAGCCTCTCTGGAAACACCATATATTTT. Amino acids: CASSFDSLSGNTIYF.

By its share, this clonotype is medium-sized. This rearrangement joins TRBV6-2 or TRBV6-3 to TRBJ2-2; 8 nucleotides agree with TRBD2. The germline V gene encodes CDR1 MNHEY and CDR2 SVGEGT. Trimming removed 2 bases from V and 7 bases from J; junction bases left unmatched: 3. The CDR3 consists of 14 residues. This CDR3 reads CASSYREGGGELFF. As DNA, the CDR3 is TGTGCCAGCAGTTACCGGGAGGGAGGCGGGGAGCTGTTTTTT.

This clonotype turned up a few times. This chain links TRBV7-9 with TRBJ2-5, with D unclear. CDR1 and CDR2 (germline): SEHNR, FQNEAQ (reference sequence). The CDR3 spans 13 residues. The V and J ends lost 4 bases and 5 bases respectively, with 11 bases between them. For the CDR3, the DNA is TGTGCCAGCAGCTCCCGACTTGGGGAGACCCAGTACTTC. It encodes CASSSRLGETQYF.

This clonotype counts as medium-sized. The rearrangement joins TRBV18 to TRBJ2-7, with a possible D match to TRBD1 (6 bases). The CDR3 totals 13 residues. Germline-derived CDR1 and CDR2 are KGHSH and LQKENI. Trimming took off 4 bases at V and 7 bases at J, with 14 bases between the two ends. This chain's CDR3 is CASSLLGTQEQYF. CDR3 in DNA: TGTGCCAGCTCACTTTTAGGGACACAAGAGCAGTACTTC.

The J gene is TRBJ2-3, the V gene TRBV5-4; 14 bases are a match to TRBD2. J lost 4 bases, V lost 2 bases, and 3 bases had no gene match. The germline V gene has CDR1 SGHNT and CDR2 YYREEE (reference sequence). CDR3 length: 16 residues. CDR3 region: CASSFRGLAGADTQYF. The CDR3 DNA reads as TGTGCCAGCAGCTTCCGGGGACTAGCGGGGGCAGATACGCAGTATTTT.

The J gene is TRBJ1-1, the V gene TRBV29-1; D is undetermined. The germline V gene has CDR1 SQVTM and CDR2 ANQGSEA. V was pared by 4 bases and J by 3 bases, with 3 bases between. The CDR3 runs to 10 residues. Here the CDR3 reads CSVVYTEAFF. The CDR3 DNA sequence: TGCAGCGTTGTTTACACTGAAGCTTTCTTT.

This clonotype ranks as medium-sized. In DNA form, the CDR3 reads TGTGCCAGTAGCCAAGAAGCGACAGGGGGCCGGGGCTACACCTTC. Encoded protein: CASSQEATGGRGYTF. The gene calls are TRBV19 and TRBJ1-2; TRBD1 matches at 10 bases. The germline gives CDR1 LNHDA, CDR2 SQIVND (reference sequence). V dropped 6 bases and J dropped 8; count of bases not matched to a gene: 12. The CDR3 is 15 residues long. The full variable domain, completed using reference TRBV19 and TRBJ1-2, is DGGITQSPKYLFRKEGQNVTLSCEQNLNHDAMYWYRQDPGQGLRLIYYSQIVNDFQKGDIAEGYSVSREKKESFPLTVTSAQKNPTAFYLCASSQEATGGRGYTFGSGTRLTVV.

Comment on this clonotype: A much larger clone differs from this one at a single base, so this may be a read error. The V gene is TRBV27, the J gene TRBJ2-3; D uncertain. The CDR3 is made up of 13 amino acids. Germline V lookup: CDR1 MNHEY, CDR2 SMNVEV (reference sequence). DNA for the CDR3: TGTGCCAGCAACCCCATTTCCCCAGATAAGCAGTATTTT. Amino acid sequence: CASNPISPDKQYF.

This clonotype is judged medium-sized (0.01 to 0.1%). CDR3 amino acids: CASSIRGTDTQYF. CDR3 in DNA: TGTGCCAGTAGTATCCGAGGGACAGATACGCAGTATTTT. The J gene is TRBJ2-3, the V gene TRBV19, with a tentative D call TRBD2 (5 bases). Germline V CDR1 and CDR2: LNHDA, SQIVND (reference sequence). The CDR3 runs to 13 residues. Trimming pared 3 bases from V and 3 bases from J, leaving 7 bases between. The full variable domain, rest sourced from reference TRBV19 and TRBJ2-3, is DGGITQSPKYLFRKEGQNVTLSCEQNLNHDAMYWYRQDPGQGLRLIYYSQIVNDFQKGDIAEGYSVSREKKESFPLTVTSAQKNPTAFYLCASSIRGTDTQYFGPGTRLTVL.

In its sample, this clonotype was seen many times. The chain combines TRBV5-6 with TRBJ1-5; D is ambiguous. With 5 bases removed from V and 0 bases from J, the gap between germline ends came to 3 bases. CDR1 is SGHDT, CDR2 YYEEEE, per germline. The CDR3 runs 12 residues. The CDR3 spells CASRDSNQPQHF. CDR3 nucleotides: TGTGCCAGCAGGGATAGCAATCAGCCCCAGCATTTT. Looking up the rest from reference TRBV5-6 and TRBJ1-5 gives the full variable domain: DAGVTQSPTHLIKTRGQQVTLRCSPKSGHDTVSWYQQALGQGPQFIFQYYEEEERQRGNFPDRFSGHQFPNYSSELNVNALLLGDSALYLCASRDSNQPQHFGDGTRLSIL.

This clonotype was picked up a small number of times. J is TRBJ2-3 and V is TRBV20-1; D gene uncertain. The germline V gene encodes CDR1 DFQATT and CDR2 SNEGSKA (reference sequence). Between the trimmed V and J ends, which lost 0 bases and 2 bases, there was a span of 12 bases. CDR3 length: 15 amino acids. The CDR3 protein is CSAREQRRNTDTQYF. The CDR3 DNA sequence: TGCAGTGCTAGAGAGCAACGAAGAAACACAGATACGCAGTATTTT.

This chain joins TRBV14 and TRBJ1-1, with D unresolved. Germline loops: CDR1 SGHDN, CDR2 FVKESK. The CDR3 runs to 11 residues. V gave up 5 bases and J gave up 5 bases, with 6 bases separating them. CDR3 nucleotides: TGTGCCAGCAGCGGGCGGACTGAAGCTTTCTTT. Translation: CASSGRTEAFF.

The chain uses TRBV11-2 and TRBJ2-5, with 12 bases lining up with TRBD2. J lost 5 bases, V lost 6 bases, and 10 bases had no gene match. Germline CDR1 is SGHAT and CDR2 is FQNNGV. The CDR3 is 16 residues long. The CDR3 spells CASRPLAGGPGETQYF. DNA for the CDR3: TGTGCCAGCAGACCCCTAGCGGGAGGGCCGGGGGAGACCCAGTACTTC.

V and J are TRBV6-1 and TRBJ1-5; TRBD1 is a possible D gene (6 bases). CDR3 length equals 13 residues. Germline CDR1 MNHNS, CDR2 SASEGT. Trimming shortened V by 5 bases and J by 5 bases, and 10 bases separated the two germline ends. The CDR3 nucleotides are TGTGCCAGCAGTTGGGAGGGGGATCAGCCCCAGCATTTT. It yields the protein CASSWEGDQPQHF.

The chain combines TRBV20-1 with TRBJ1-2, with unresolved D. The ends were cut back, 4 bases at V and 0 bases at J, with 6 bases in the middle. This CDR3 spans 12 amino acids. Germline V gene sequence: CDR1 DFQATT, CDR2 SNEGSKA (reference sequence). In DNA form, the CDR3 reads TGCAGTGCTACTACAGCTAACTATGGCTACACCTTC. This translates into CSATTANYGYTF.

As regards this clonotype: It may be a read error: a sequence one base away is much more abundant. CDR3 in DNA: TGTGCCAGCAGTAGACCGGGACAGCACTACGAGCAGTACTTC. This translates into CASSRPGQHYEQYF. The rearrangement joins TRBV6-5 to TRBJ2-7, with 7 bases lining up with TRBD1. CDR1 is MNHEY, CDR2 SVGAGI, per germline. The CDR3 contains 14 residues. With V trimmed by 5 bases and J by 3 bases, 7 bases remained unmatched.

The chain uses TRBV20-1 and TRBJ1-4, with D unclear. This CDR3 comprises 13 residues. Germline V gene sequence: CDR1 DFQATT, CDR2 SNEGSKA (reference sequence). Deletions cut 5 bases from V and 0 bases from J, with 7 bases between. In DNA form, the CDR3 reads TGCAGTGCTGCTAGAACAACTAATGAAAAACTGTTTTTT. Translation gives CSAARTTNEKLFF.

This clonotype counts as medium-sized. This chain links TRBV6-6 with TRBJ2-6; D call uncertain. The CDR3 extends over 18 amino acids. Germline assignment: CDR1 MNHNY and CDR2 SVGAGI (reference sequence). The V end was cut by 2 bases, the J end by 1 base, with 15 bases between. CDR3 sequence (DNA): TGTGCCAGCAGTTACCCACCGCTAGTGGTATCTGGGGCCAACGTCCTGACTTTC. It yields the protein CASSYPPLVVSGANVLTF.

Turning to this clonotype: It may be a read error: a sequence one base away is much more abundant. The gene calls are TRBV6-5 and TRBJ2-6, with D possibly TRBD1 on 5 matching bases. This CDR3 has 18 residues. CDR1 is MNHEY, CDR2 SVGAGI, per germline. The CDR3 bases are TGTGCCAGCAGTTACCCACCGCTAGTGGTATCTGGGGCCTACGTCCTGACTTTC. It specifies CASSYPPLVVSGAYVLTF.

This clonotype was seen repeatedly, ten times or more. This sequence joins TRBV9 and TRBJ2-2; 7 bases agree with TRBD1. Germline V CDR1 and CDR2: SGDLS, YYNGEE. The V and J ends lost 4 bases and 6 bases, in that order; junction bases with no gene match: 9. This CDR3 is built from 15 residues. The CDR3 reads CASSPVQGLSGELFF. The CDR3 bases are TGTGCCAGCAGCCCAGTACAGGGGCTGTCCGGGGAGCTGTTTTTT.